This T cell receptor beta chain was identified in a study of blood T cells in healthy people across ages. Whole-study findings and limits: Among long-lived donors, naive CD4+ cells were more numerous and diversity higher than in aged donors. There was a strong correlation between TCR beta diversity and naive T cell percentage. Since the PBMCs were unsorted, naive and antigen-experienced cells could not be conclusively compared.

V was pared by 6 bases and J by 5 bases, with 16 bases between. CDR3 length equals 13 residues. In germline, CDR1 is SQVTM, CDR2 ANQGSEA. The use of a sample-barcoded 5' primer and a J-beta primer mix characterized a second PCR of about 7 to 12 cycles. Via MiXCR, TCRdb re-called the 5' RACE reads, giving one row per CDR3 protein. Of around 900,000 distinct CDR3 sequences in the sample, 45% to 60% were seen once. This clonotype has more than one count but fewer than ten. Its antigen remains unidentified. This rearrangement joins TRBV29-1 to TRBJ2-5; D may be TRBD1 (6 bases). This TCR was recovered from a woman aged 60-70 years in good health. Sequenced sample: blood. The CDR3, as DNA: TGCAGCGTCAGGGGTATAATCGGGGAGACCCAGTACTTC. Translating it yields CSVRGIIGETQYF.